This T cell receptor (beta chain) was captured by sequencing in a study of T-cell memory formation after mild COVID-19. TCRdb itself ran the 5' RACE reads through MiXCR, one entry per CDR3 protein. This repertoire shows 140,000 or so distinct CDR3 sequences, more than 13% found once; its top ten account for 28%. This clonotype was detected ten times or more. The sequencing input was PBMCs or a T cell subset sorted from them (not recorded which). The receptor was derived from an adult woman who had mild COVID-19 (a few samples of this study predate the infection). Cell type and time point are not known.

CDR3 sequence (DNA): TGTGCCAGCAGCTTACTAGCGGGAGAAATCGATGAGCAGTTCTTC. This sequence encodes CASSLLAGEIDEQFF. The V and J genes are TRBV7-9 and TRBJ2-1, with TRBD2 matching over 10 bases. The germline V gene has CDR1 SEHNR and CDR2 FQNEAQ (reference sequence). V shed 2 bases, J shed 8 bases, and the junction held 6 bases outside the gene matches. The CDR3 is 15 amino acids.